Listed below are T cell receptor beta chains from one sample, sequenced in a study of glioma-infiltrating T cells after dendritic cell vaccination. Sequencing was performed with immunoSEQ multiplex PCR; in TCRdb, only in-frame clones are kept and a portion is missing. The sample includes 100,000 to 120,000 clones, roughly 89% of them seen just once. The specimen comprised blood, sampled after dendritic cell vaccination. These receptors all stem from a human donor with glioblastoma. CDR3s include the opening cysteine and the closing phenylalanine or tryptophan. A D gene is named only where the DNA matches it firmly. For some rows the clone size is stated as once, few or many, or as a class when expanded; others skip it.

16	-	TRBD2	TRBV7-9	TRBJ2-1	CASSLIVGRGNDEQFF	TGTGCCAGCAGCTTAATTGTCGGGCGGGGGAACGATGAGCAGTTCTTC
15	few	TRBD2	TRBV5-1	TRBJ2-3	CASSLPAGVGDTQYF	TGCGCCAGCAGCCTTCCAGCGGGGGTCGGAGATACGCAGTATTTT
13	-	-	TRBV7-9	TRBJ2-1	CASSFVDSNEQFF	TGTGCCAGCAGCTTTGTCGACAGCAATGAGCAGTTCTTC
13	-	-	TRBV12-5	TRBJ1-5	CASGLELDQPQHF	TGTGCTAGTGGTTTGGAGCTAGATCAGCCCCAGCATTTT
13	-	-	TRBV6-1	TRBJ2-5	CASSEAGMRTQYF	TGTGCCAGCAGTGAGGCAGGGATGCGGACCCAGTACTTC
14	-	-	TRBV4-1	TRBJ2-7	CASNPTGLSYEQYF	TGCGCCAGCAACCCGACAGGTCTATCCTACGAGCAGTACTTC
18	few	TRBD1	TRBV5-3	TRBJ1-2	CARSYDYQGQGECYGYTF	TGTGCCAGAAGCTACGATTATCAAGGACAGGGGGAATGCTATGGCTACACCTTC
13	-	-	TRBV10-2	TRBJ1-1	CASRASGVTEAFF	TGCGCCAGCCGTGCCTCCGGAGTTACTGAAGCTTTCTTT
14	-	-	TRBV28	TRBJ1-2	CASRPGHHAGGYTF	TGTGCCAGCAGACCGGGACATCACGCTGGTGGCTACACCTTC
15	-	-	TRBV18	TRBJ1-2	CASSPTGTSFYGYTF	TGTGCCAGCTCACCGACCGGGACAAGCTTTTATGGCTACACCTTC
17	-	TRBD2	TRBV29-1	TRBJ2-7	CSVEAKRVGEGSYEQYF	TGCAGCGTTGAAGCGAAGAGGGTGGGGGAGGGCTCCTACGAGCAGTACTTC
16	-	-	TRBV5-1	TRBJ1-2	CASSVSLGARNYGYTF	TGCGCCAGCAGCGTATCCCTAGGCGCACGGAACTATGGCTACACCTTC
13	-	-	TRBV11-2	TRBJ2-3	CASGQGSTDTQYF	TGTGCCAGCGGGCAGGGGAGCACAGATACGCAGTATTTT
13	-	TRBD1	TRBV10-3	TRBJ2-3	CATGQASTDTQYF	TGTGCCACCGGACAGGCCTCCACAGATACGCAGTATTTT
17	-	TRBD2	TRBV7-3	TRBJ2-6	CASSLTGGSSGANVLTF	TGTGCCAGCAGCTTAACCGGGGGGAGCTCTGGGGCCAACGTCCTGACTTTC
13	-	-	TRBV30	TRBJ1-1	CAWRLNFNTEAFF	TGTGCCTGGAGACTGAACTTCAACACTGAAGCTTTCTTT
15	-	TRBD1	TRBV5-5	TRBJ1-5	CASSLVTGGSQPQHF	TGTGCCAGCAGCTTGGTCACAGGGGGCTCGCAGCCCCAGCATTTT
13	-	-	TRBV11-3	TRBJ2-3	CASSSGQSDTQYF	TGTGCCAGCAGCTCCGGACAGTCAGATACGCAGTATTTT
16	-	TRBD2	TRBV5-5	TRBJ2-3	CASSSPSGMDTDTQYF	TGTGCCAGCAGCTCCCCTAGCGGGATGGACACAGATACGCAGTATTTT
14	-	TRBD1	TRBV6-5	TRBJ1-1	CASTGQGWAPEAFF	TGTGCCAGCACTGGACAGGGTTGGGCTCCTGAAGCTTTCTTT
16	-	TRBD1	TRBV6-6	TRBJ1-2	CASSLSPGQTDYGYTF	TGTGCCAGCAGTCTATCTCCGGGACAGACTGACTATGGCTACACCTTC
15	once	-	TRBV7-7	TRBJ2-5	CASSLRHSRKETQYF	TGTGCTAGCAGCTTAAGACACTCCCGGAAAGAGACCCAGTACTTC
16	-	TRBD2	TRBV10-2	TRBJ2-5	CASSASGGASQETQYF	TGCGCCAGCAGTGCTAGCGGGGGGGCCTCTCAAGAGACCCAGTACTTC
13	-	TRBD1	TRBV2	TRBJ2-5	CASSGTGRETQYF	TGTGCCAGCAGTGGGACAGGGCGGGAGACCCAGTACTTC
15	-	-	TRBV21-1	TRBJ2-7	CASPNTPGPPYEQYF	TGTGCCAGCCCAAACACCCCAGGGCCCCCCTACGAGCAGTACTTC
14	-	TRBD1	TRBV6-5	TRBJ1-6	CASSNRQGGPPLHF	TGTGCCAGCAGTAACCGACAGGGCGGGCCACCCCTCCACTTT
15	-	-	TRBV6-5	TRBJ1-3	CASSRQGVAGNTIYF	TGTGCCAGCAGCCGGCAGGGTGTAGCTGGAAACACCATATATTTT
15	-	-	TRBV10-2	TRBJ1-3	CASSESGADGNTIYF	TGCGCCAGCAGTGAGTCGGGGGCGGATGGAAACACCATATATTTT
14	-	TRBD1	TRBV7-9	TRBJ2-5	CASSGDRVVQTQYF	TGTGCCAGCAGTGGGGACAGGGTCGTTCAGACCCAGTACTTC
14	-	-	TRBV10-2	TRBJ2-1	CASKALSSYNEQFF	TGCGCCAGCAAAGCTCTGAGCTCCTACAATGAGCAGTTCTTC
13	-	-	TRBV6-5	TRBJ1-1	CASSPGEAAEAFF	TGTGCCAGCAGCCCCGGTGAGGCCGCTGAAGCTTTCTTT
14	-	TRBD2	TRBV19	TRBJ2-1	CASSKREGQSEQFF	TGTGCCAGTAGTAAGCGGGAGGGCCAGAGTGAGCAGTTCTTC
13	-	-	TRBV5-1	TRBJ2-7	CASSLARGYEQYF	TGCGCCAGCAGCTTGGCCCGGGGCTACGAGCAGTACTTC
15	-	-	TRBV6-6	TRBJ1-5	CASSYSETENQPQHF	TGTGCCAGCAGTTACTCCGAGACAGAGAATCAGCCCCAGCATTTT